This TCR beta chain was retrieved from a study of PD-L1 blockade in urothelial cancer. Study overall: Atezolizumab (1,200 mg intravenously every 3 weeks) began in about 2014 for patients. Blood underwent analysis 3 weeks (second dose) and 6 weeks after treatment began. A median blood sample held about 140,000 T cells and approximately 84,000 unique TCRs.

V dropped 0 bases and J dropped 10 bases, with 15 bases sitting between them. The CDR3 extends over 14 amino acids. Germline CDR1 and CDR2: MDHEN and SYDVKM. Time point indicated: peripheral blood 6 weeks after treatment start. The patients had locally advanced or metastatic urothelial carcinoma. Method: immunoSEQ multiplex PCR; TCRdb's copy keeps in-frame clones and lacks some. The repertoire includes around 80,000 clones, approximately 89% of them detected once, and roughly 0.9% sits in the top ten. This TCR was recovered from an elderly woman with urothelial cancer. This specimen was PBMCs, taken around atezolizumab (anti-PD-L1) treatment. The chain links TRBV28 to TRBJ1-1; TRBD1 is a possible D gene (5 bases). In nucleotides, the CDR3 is TGTGCCAGCAGTTTATGGCGGGGGGTAGAGGGAGCTTTCTTT. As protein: CASSLWRGVEGAFF.